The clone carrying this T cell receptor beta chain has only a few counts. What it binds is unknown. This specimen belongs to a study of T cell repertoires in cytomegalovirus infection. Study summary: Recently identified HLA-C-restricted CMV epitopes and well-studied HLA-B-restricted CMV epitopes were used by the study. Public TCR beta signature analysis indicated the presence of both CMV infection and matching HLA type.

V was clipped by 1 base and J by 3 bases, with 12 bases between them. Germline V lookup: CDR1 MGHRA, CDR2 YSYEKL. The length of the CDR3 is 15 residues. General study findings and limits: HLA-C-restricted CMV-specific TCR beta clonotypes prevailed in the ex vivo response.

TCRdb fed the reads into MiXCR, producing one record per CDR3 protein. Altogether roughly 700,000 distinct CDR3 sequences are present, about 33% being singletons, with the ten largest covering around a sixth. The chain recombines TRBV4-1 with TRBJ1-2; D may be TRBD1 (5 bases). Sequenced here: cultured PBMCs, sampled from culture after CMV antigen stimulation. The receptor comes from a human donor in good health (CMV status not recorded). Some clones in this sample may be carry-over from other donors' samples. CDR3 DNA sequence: TGCGCCAGCAGCCAAGTCGAGGGGTCCGACTATGGCTACACCTTC. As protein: CASSQVEGSDYGYTF.